This entry lists 30 T cell receptor beta chains sequenced from one sample in a study of long-term antiretroviral therapy in people with HIV. Survey-level resolution applied to immunoSEQ assay v3.0. Measured with immunoSEQ multiplex PCR; TCRdb has only the in-frame clones, and not every one. The table lists tens of thousands of clones, roughly 84% of them singletons. This material consisted of unsorted PBMCs, taken 0.8 years after starting antiretroviral therapy. These receptors were taken from a woman aged 25-40 years with HIV.

The chain combines TRBV27 with TRBJ2-5; a possible D gene is TRBD2 (6 bases). Trimming took 2 bases from V and 0 from J, leaving 13 bases between them. Germline-derived CDR1 and CDR2 are MNHEY and SMNVEV (reference sequence). This CDR3 has 16 residues. The CDR3 spells CASSLMFGGNQETQYF. As DNA, the CDR3 is TGTGCCAGCAGTTTAATGTTCGGAGGGAACCAAGAGACCCAGTACTTC.

The chain links TRBV10-3 to TRBJ1-2; a weak D match, TRBD1 (5 bases). The CDR3 spans 15 residues. Per the germline V gene, CDR1 is ENHRY and CDR2 is SYGVKD. With 1 base removed from V and 4 bases from J, the gap between germline ends came to 13 bases. DNA of the CDR3: TGTGCCATCAGTGAGTACACAGGAGTCGGCTATGGCTACACCTTC. It is translated as CAISEYTGVGYGYTF.

This clone was seen just once. This chain connects TRBV9 to TRBJ2-3; 14 nucleotides line up with TRBD2. Looked up from germline, CDR1 is SGDLS and CDR2 is YYNGEE. V lost 3 bases and J lost 2; bases outside the gene matches: 5. The CDR3 consists of 17 residues. CDR3 amino acids: CASSEGTSGGITDTQYF. CDR3 coding DNA: TGTGCCAGCAGCGAGGGGACTAGCGGGGGCATCACAGATACGCAGTATTTT.

CDR3 sequence: CASSIDPPGPYGYTF. CDR3 DNA: TGTGCCAGTAGTATAGACCCCCCCGGACCGTATGGCTACACCTTC. The chain joins TRBV19 to TRBJ1-2; D is uncertain. Deletions cut 0 bases from V and 5 bases from J, with 13 bases between. The CDR3 totals 15 residues. Per the germline V gene, CDR1 is LNHDA and CDR2 is SQIVND (reference sequence).

The chain links TRBV2 to TRBJ2-1, with a possible D match to TRBD2 (5 bases). V was trimmed by 2 bases and J by 11 bases, leaving 10 bases between them. The CDR3 has 12 amino acids. In germline, CDR1 is SNHLY, CDR2 FYNNEI. CDR3 nucleotides: TGTGCCAGCAGTGAATCCCGCGGGCAGCAGTTCTTC. It encodes CASSESRGQQFF.

The chain links TRBV5-6 to TRBJ1-1; 7 positions agree with TRBD1. After removal of 2 bases from V and 5 bases from J, the junction contained 0 bases not matched to a gene. The germline V gene has CDR1 SGHDT and CDR2 YYEEEE. The CDR3 is 12 amino acids. Here the CDR3 reads CASSLQGTEAFF. The CDR3 nucleotides read TGTGCCAGCAGCTTACAGGGGACTGAAGCTTTCTTT. The full variable domain, its missing parts supplied by reference TRBV5-6 and TRBJ1-1, is DAGVTQSPTHLIKTRGQQVTLRCSPKSGHDTVSWYQQALGQGPQFIFQYYEEEERQRGNFPDRFSGHQFPNYSSELNVNALLLGDSALYLCASSLQGTEAFFGQGTRLTVV.

V and J are TRBV7-9 and TRBJ2-4, with 9 bases fitting TRBD1. The CDR3 spans 16 residues. The germline CDR1 and CDR2 sequences are SEHNR and FQNEAQ (reference sequence). V was pared by 4 bases and J by 1 base, with 5 bases of the junction left unmatched. In nucleotides, the CDR3 is TGTGCCAGCAGCTACTCGACAGGGGGTGCCAAAAACATTCAGTACTTC. Residues: CASSYSTGGAKNIQYF.

CDR3 in amino acids: CASSFQVQFF. The CDR3 DNA reads as TGTGCCAGCAGCTTTCAGGTGCAGTTCTTC. The genes are TRBV7-2 and TRBJ2-1; D remains ambiguous. The germline V gene has CDR1 SGHTA and CDR2 FQGNSA. The V end lost 3 bases, the J end lost 12 bases, and 6 bases lay between the germline ends. The CDR3 has 10 residues.

The V call is TRBV6-1, the J call TRBJ2-6; D perhaps matches TRBD2 (6 bases). The V gene lost 4 bases and the J gene lost 0 bases, with 13 bases spanning the gap. Germline CDR1 reads MNHNS; CDR2 reads SASEGT. The CDR3 extends over 17 amino acids. CDR3 protein: CASSARGTNSGANVLTF. The CDR3 nucleotides read TGTGCCAGCAGTGCTCGGGGGACCAACTCTGGGGCCAACGTCCTGACTTTC.

The J gene is TRBJ1-6, the V gene TRBV19; 7 nucleotides line up with TRBD1. This CDR3 has 15 residues. The trim removed 7 bases at V and 6 bases at J, leaving 9 bases unmatched. Germline lookup yields CDR1 LNHDA and CDR2 SQIVND (reference sequence). CDR3 in DNA: TGTGCCAGTACTCGAGACAGGGTGGGTAATTCACCCCTCCACTTT. This translates into CASTRDRVGNSPLHF.

The chain recombines TRBV2 with TRBJ1-2; D not certain. V was clipped by 2 bases and J by 0 bases, with 13 bases between them. The germline gives CDR1 SNHLY, CDR2 FYNNEI. CDR3 length equals 16 residues. The CDR3 sequence: CASSEIRAVTNYGYTF. CDR3 bases: TGTGCCAGCAGTGAAATTAGGGCAGTTACTAACTATGGCTACACCTTC.

V and J are TRBV6-5 and TRBJ1-2; no clear D gene. The V and J ends lost 6 bases and 6 bases respectively, with 17 bases between them. This CDR3 has 14 residues. Germline assignment: CDR1 MNHEY and CDR2 SVGAGI. The CDR3 bases are TGTGCCAGCAGCCGAGAGACGAGGGAGAATGGCTACACCTTC. As protein: CASSRETRENGYTF.

The chain uses TRBV5-6 and TRBJ2-5; D remains ambiguous. CDR1 and CDR2 (germline): SGHDT, YYEEEE. The CDR3 sequence is 13 residues long. With 4 bases removed from V and 4 bases from J, the gap between germline ends came to 11 bases. In DNA, the CDR3 is TGTGCCAGCAGCACCTGGGAAGGAGAGACCCAGTACTTC. Amino acid sequence: CASSTWEGETQYF.

The V and J genes are TRBV14 and TRBJ1-1, with D uncertain. The CDR3 extends over 17 amino acids. CDR1 and CDR2 from the germline V gene are SGHDN and FVKESK. V was cut by 1 base and J by 1 base, with 16 bases left in between. Here the CDR3 reads CASSQGISVGKNTEAFF. DNA for the CDR3: TGTGCCAGCAGCCAAGGGATAAGCGTGGGTAAGAACACTGAAGCTTTCTTT.

The CDR3 nucleotides read TGCGCCAGCAGCTTGTCGACTAGCCGGTACAATGAGCAGTTCTTC. Protein: CASSLSTSRYNEQFF. This rearrangement joins TRBV5-1 to TRBJ2-1; 7 positions agree with TRBD2. The CDR3 length is 15 residues. The V gene end was trimmed by 1 base and the J gene end by 4 bases; junction bases not matched to a gene: 5. Germline assignment: CDR1 SGHRS and CDR2 YFSETQ.

The CDR3 sequence: CASSPDLSQDRGDGYTF. The CDR3 nucleotides read TGCGCCAGCAGCCCCGACTTGTCCCAGGACAGGGGGGACGGCTACACCTTC. The rearrangement joins TRBV4-1 to TRBJ1-2; 10 nucleotides line up with TRBD1. V shed 4 bases and J 8 bases; nucleotides not matched to a gene: 16. CDR1 and CDR2 (germline): MGHRA, YSYEKL. The CDR3 has 17 residues.

The chain uses TRBV5-1 and TRBJ2-6; 7 bases line up with TRBD1. CDR3 size: 17 residues. The junction had 11 bases not matched to a gene; V was cut back by 6 bases and J by 2 bases. The V gene's germline CDR1 is SGHRS and CDR2 YFSETQ. CDR3 nucleotide sequence: TGCGCCAGCACCCGCACGGGACAGATGCCTGGGGCCAACGTCCTGACTTTC. Translating it yields CASTRTGQMPGANVLTF.

The chain is built from TRBV4-1 and TRBJ2-7; D gene uncertain. From germline, CDR1 is MGHRA and CDR2 YSYEKL. Trimming took off 0 bases at V and 1 base at J, with 10 bases between the two ends. The length of the CDR3 is 15 residues. CDR3 nucleotide sequence: TGCGCCAGCAGCCAAGAAACGCAGGTTTCCTACGAGCAGTACTTC. This translates into CASSQETQVSYEQYF.

The chain couples TRBV4-1 to TRBJ1-2, with D unclear. Germline V gives CDR1 MGHRA, CDR2 YSYEKL. This CDR3 region has 15 residues. The V gene lost 0 bases and the J gene lost 4 bases, with 12 bases spanning the gap. CDR3 DNA: TGCGCCAGCAGCCAAGATACGGCAGCGGGCTATGGCTACACCTTC. Amino acid sequence: CASSQDTAAGYGYTF.

The chain uses TRBV30 and TRBJ1-2; possible D gene TRBD1, 6 bases. This CDR3 has 13 residues. CDR1 GTSNPN and CDR2 SVGIG come from the germline V gene (reference sequence). V lost 3 bases, J lost 6 bases, and 14 bases lay in between. CDR3: CAWRAGAGDGYTF. The CDR3 region has the DNA TGTGCCTGGAGAGCGGGGGCAGGCGATGGCTACACCTTC.

This chain connects TRBV10-3 to TRBJ1-2; 8 bases fit TRBD1. The germline gives CDR1 ENHRY, CDR2 SYGVKD. The V and J ends lost 6 bases and 3 bases, in that order; junction bases with no gene match: 6. This CDR3 is built from 14 residues. The CDR3 DNA follows: TGTGCCATCAGCCGCGGGACAGGAGACTATGGCTACACCTTC. Its translation is CAISRGTGDYGYTF.

V usage is TRBV2 and J usage is TRBJ1-3; 8 bases are shared with TRBD1. Trimming cost V 4 bases and J 8 bases; bases outside gene matches: 16. This CDR3 spans 17 amino acids. CDR1 is SNHLY and CDR2 is FYNNEI in the germline V gene. CDR3 bases: TGTGCCAGCAGTGCATCGTCCAGGGGGCTTTTGGTTTACACCATATATTTT. Its protein is CASSASSRGLLVYTIYF. Complete variable domain (other parts from reference TRBV2 and TRBJ1-3): EPEVTQTPSHQVTQMGQEVILRCVPISNHLYFYWYRQILGQKVEFLVSFYNNEISEKSEIFDDQFSVERPDGSNFTLKIRSTKLEDSAMYFCASSASSRGLLVYTIYFGEGSWLTVV.

This clone appeared a few times. This sequence joins TRBV2 and TRBJ2-7, with D hard to call. CDR1 is SNHLY and CDR2 is FYNNEI in the germline V gene. The CDR3 length is 11 residues. V was cut by 8 bases and J by 6 bases, with 11 bases left in between. The CDR3 DNA is TGTGCCAGCTCCTCTCTCGCCGAGCAGTACTTC. This gives the protein CASSSLAEQYF. Full variable domain (remainder filled in from reference TRBV2 and TRBJ2-7): EPEVTQTPSHQVTQMGQEVILRCVPISNHLYFYWYRQILGQKVEFLVSFYNNEISEKSEIFDDQFSVERPDGSNFTLKIRSTKLEDSAMYFCASSSLAEQYFGPGTRLTVT.

The chain couples TRBV30 to TRBJ1-1; D may be TRBD1 (5 bases). Trimming removed 0 bases at V and 1 base at J, with 18 bases between. Germline V lookup: CDR1 GTSNPN, CDR2 SVGIG (reference sequence). The CDR3 length is 17 residues. For the CDR3, the DNA is TGTGCCTGGAGTGTACTCGGGGGGTTCGGCAAGAACACTGAAGCTTTCTTT. Translating gives CAWSVLGGFGKNTEAFF. Together with reference TRBV30 and TRBJ1-1, the CDR3 gives the full variable domain: SQTIHQWPATLVQPVGSPLSLECTVEGTSNPNLYWYRQAAGRGLQLLFYSVGIGQISSEVPQNLSASRPQDRQFILSSKKLLLSDSGFYLCAWSVLGGFGKNTEAFFGQGTRLTVV.

The rearrangement uses TRBV6-5 and TRBJ2-1, with D perhaps assigned TRBD1 or TRBD2 (5 bases each). Germline CDR1 and CDR2: MNHEY and SVGAGI. The CDR3 is made up of 14 amino acids. Trimming shortened V by 7 bases and J by 4 bases, and 14 bases separated the two germline ends. This CDR3 is CASTPPGPYNEQFF. CDR3 bases: TGTGCCAGCACCCCCCCGGGACCGTACAATGAGCAGTTCTTC.

The chain uses TRBV7-2 and TRBJ1-5, with TRBD1 as a possible D gene (6 bases). V was clipped by 5 bases and J by 5 bases, with 10 bases between them. Germline lookup yields CDR1 SGHTA and CDR2 FQGNSA. This CDR3 has 13 amino acids. The CDR3 here is CASSNRADQPQHF. The CDR3 DNA reads as TGTGCCAGCAGCAACAGGGCGGATCAGCCCCAGCATTTT. Supplemented by reference TRBV7-2 and TRBJ1-5, the full variable domain reads GAGVSQSPSNKVTEKGKDVELRCDPISGHTALYWYRQSLGQGLEFLIYFQGNSAPDKSGLPSDRFSAERTGGSVSTLTIQRTQQEDSAVYLCASSNRADQPQHFGDGTRLSIL.

The V and J genes are TRBV9 and TRBJ1-1, with D uncertain. The V end lost 0 bases, the J end lost 5 bases, and 11 bases lay between the germline ends. There are 14 residues in the CDR3. The germline V gene has CDR1 SGDLS and CDR2 YYNGEE. CDR3 nucleotide sequence: TGTGCCAGCAGCGTAGCATCGACGAAAACTGAAGCTTTCTTT. It yields the protein CASSVASTKTEAFF.

The chain is built from TRBV15 and TRBJ1-2; D possibly corresponds to TRBD1 (5 bases). From germline, CDR1 is LNHNV and CDR2 YYDKDF (reference sequence). V was cut by 0 bases and J by 7 bases, with 6 bases left in between. The CDR3 has 12 residues. The CDR3 DNA sequence: TGTGCCACCAGCAGAGATGGGGGTGGCTACACCTTC. It translates to CATSRDGGGYTF.

The chain is built from TRBV4-1 and TRBJ1-5; TRBD1 might be the D (6 bases). The V gene's germline CDR1 is MGHRA and CDR2 YSYEKL. The CDR3 totals 18 residues. V lost 1 base, J lost 3 bases, and 19 bases lay in between. The CDR3 protein is CASSQANPGQKYNQPQHF. Here the CDR3 DNA reads TGCGCCAGCAGCCAAGCCAACCCCGGACAGAAATACAATCAGCCCCAGCATTTT.

The V call is TRBV6-4, the J call TRBJ2-2; D is undetermined. Germline-derived CDR1 and CDR2 are MRHNA and SNTAGT. CDR3 length: 13 amino acids. V lost 8 bases and J 4 bases, leaving 11 bases between the germline ends. The CDR3 DNA is TGTGCCAGCTCGGAAGCAAGCACCGGGGAGCTGTTTTTT. This sequence encodes CASSEASTGELFF.